The present entry profiles one T cell receptor beta chain with its context. Its antigen is undetermined. TCRdb's copy holds only in-frame clones and misses some; the assay was immunoSEQ multiplex PCR. Of 87,000 or so clones detected, roughly 88% appear once; the ten largest clones hold around 4%. The CDR3 spans 15 residues. With 3 bases clipped from V and 5 bases from J, the junction kept 7 bases outside the gene matches. Germline lookup yields CDR1 MNHNS and CDR2 SASEGT. The data belong to a study of OX40 agonist ivuxolimab in advanced cancers. Findings of the study overall: There were, on average, more expanded clones in CD8+ T cells than in CD4+. Several nonresponders also turned out to have low normalized T-cell clonal expansion.

Excluded were patients having autoimmune disease history or systemic immunosuppression. The timepoints at which blood was sampled were baseline, cycle 4 day 1, and cycle 7 day 1. Material: CD4+ or CD8+ T cells sorted from blood, obtained in a trial of the OX40 agonist ivuxolimab. The chain uses TRBV6-1 and TRBJ2-5, with TRBD2 matching 9 bases. The TCR comes from an adult with an advanced solid tumor such as melanoma, head and neck, liver or kidney cancer. DNA for the CDR3: TGTGCCAGCAGTGATATTAGCGGGAGTGTTGAGACCCAGTACTTC. This sequence encodes CASSDISGSVETQYF.